This TCR beta chain was documented in a study of T cells in Graves' hyperthyroidism and ophthalmopathy. About the study: At the time of initial diagnosis and before any treatment, peripheral blood was collected. Study-level findings and limits: Blood shared most expanded thyroid clonotypes above 0.001.

On this clonotype: No antigen is known for it.

It was RNA transcripts that yielded the amplified TCR beta CDR3 regions. The TCR CDR3 was amplified in a first-round RT-PCR using the HTBI primer set. TCRdb used MiXCR to reprocess the multiplex PCR reads, holding one entry per CDR3 protein. Of a few hundred thousand distinct CDR3 sequences in the sample, around 22% were seen once. The V gene end was trimmed by 5 bases and the J gene end by 4 bases; junction bases not matched to a gene: 3. The CDR3 has 13 amino acids. Germline-derived CDR1 and CDR2 are DFQATT and SNEGSKA (reference sequence). The sequence came from a young man with Graves' ophthalmopathy. What was sequenced was blood. This chain uses TRBV20-1 with TRBJ2-5, with 11 bases aligning to TRBD2. The CDR3: CSASLAGGETQYF. DNA for the CDR3: TGCAGTGCTTCCCTAGCGGGAGGAGAGACCCAGTACTTC.